Listed below are T cell receptor beta chains from one sample, sequenced in a study of cytomegalovirus exposure and HLA in healthy donors. The data were produced by immunoSEQ multiplex PCR, yet TCRdb's version contains in-frame clones alone and is incomplete. Of approximately 160,000 clones listed, 68% were seen once; the top ten hold about 2.5%. The sequenced sample was PBMCs. These receptors all stem from a woman aged 40 to 55 in good health and CMV-seropositive. CDR3s include the opening cysteine and the closing phenylalanine or tryptophan. A D gene is named only where the DNA matches it firmly. Size is omitted from some rows. Given values are once, few, many or a class for expanded clones.

CDR3 protein: CASSPGTLPTYEQYF; CDR3 DNA: TGTGCCAGCAGCCCGGGGACTCTTCCTACTTACGAGCAGTACTTC; clone size: NA; D gene: NA; J gene: TRBJ2-7; V gene: TRBV5-5
CDR3 protein: CASSLGGTGGSGNTIYF; CDR3 DNA: TGCGCCAGCAGCTTGGGTGGGACAGGGGGCTCTGGAAACACCATATATTTT; clone size: NA; D gene: TRBD1; J gene: TRBJ1-3; V gene: TRBV5-1
CDR3 protein: CASSKGQGLETQYF; CDR3 DNA: TGTGCCAGCAGTAAAGGACAGGGGCTGGAGACCCAGTACTTC; clone size: NA; D gene: TRBD1; J gene: TRBJ2-5; V gene: TRBV6-6
CDR3 protein: CASSAAGTGNTGELFF; CDR3 DNA: TGTGCCAGCAGCGCGGCCGGGACAGGAAACACCGGGGAGCTGTTTTTT; clone size: NA; D gene: TRBD1; J gene: TRBJ2-2; V gene: TRBV9
CDR3 protein: CASREGQFNTEAFF; CDR3 DNA: TGTGCCAGCAGGGAGGGACAGTTTAACACTGAAGCTTTCTTT; clone size: NA; D gene: TRBD1; J gene: TRBJ1-1; V gene: TRBV6-1
CDR3 protein: CASSYAEGRTEAFF; CDR3 DNA: TGTGCCAGCAGTTACGCAGAGGGAAGGACTGAAGCTTTCTTT; clone size: NA; D gene: NA; J gene: TRBJ1-1; V gene: TRBV6-6
CDR3 protein: CAISESIVRSSSYEQYF; CDR3 DNA: TGTGCCATCAGTGAGTCGATCGTGCGGAGCAGCTCCTACGAGCAGTACTTC; clone size: NA; D gene: NA; J gene: TRBJ2-7; V gene: TRBV10-3
CDR3 protein: CASSFPRTSTDTQYF; CDR3 DNA: TGTGCCAGCAGCTTTCCCCGGACTAGCACAGATACGCAGTATTTT; clone size: NA; D gene: NA; J gene: TRBJ2-3; V gene: TRBV7-2
CDR3 protein: CASSSVAGGPKEQYF; CDR3 DNA: TGTGCCAGTAGTTCCGTAGCGGGAGGGCCGAAGGAGCAGTACTTC; clone size: few; D gene: TRBD2; J gene: TRBJ2-7; V gene: TRBV19
CDR3 protein: CASSLNQNEQFF; CDR3 DNA: TGCGCCAGCAGCCTTAACCAGAATGAGCAGTTCTTC; clone size: NA; D gene: NA; J gene: TRBJ2-1; V gene: TRBV5-1
CDR3 protein: CASSPRDGNTEAFF; CDR3 DNA: TGTGCCAGCAGTCCGCGGGATGGGAACACTGAAGCTTTCTTT; clone size: NA; D gene: NA; J gene: TRBJ1-1; V gene: TRBV27
CDR3 protein: CASSLADRYNEQFF; CDR3 DNA: TGCGCCAGCAGCTTGGCCGATCGGTACAATGAGCAGTTCTTC; clone size: NA; D gene: NA; J gene: TRBJ2-1; V gene: TRBV5-1
CDR3 protein: CATSRVVSGFYEQYF; CDR3 DNA: TGTGCCACCAGCAGAGTTGTTAGCGGGTTCTACGAGCAGTACTTC; clone size: NA; D gene: TRBD2; J gene: TRBJ2-7; V gene: TRBV15
CDR3 protein: CASSSPGQETQYF; CDR3 DNA: TGTGCCAGCAGTTCTCCGGGGCAAGAGACCCAGTACTTC; clone size: NA; D gene: NA; J gene: TRBJ2-5; V gene: TRBV6-5
CDR3 protein: CASSARTSGSDEQFF; CDR3 DNA: TGTGCCAGCAGCGCAAGGACTAGCGGGAGTGATGAGCAGTTCTTC; clone size: few; D gene: TRBD2; J gene: TRBJ2-1; V gene: TRBV2
CDR3 protein: CASSPEGEGGYGYTF; CDR3 DNA: TGCGCCAGCAGCCCCGAAGGGGAAGGGGGCTATGGCTACACCTTC; clone size: NA; D gene: NA; J gene: TRBJ1-2; V gene: TRBV4-3
CDR3 protein: CASSLGQSHEQYF; CDR3 DNA: TGTGCCAGCAGTTTGGGGCAGAGTCACGAGCAGTACTTC; clone size: NA; D gene: NA; J gene: TRBJ2-7; V gene: TRBV28
CDR3 protein: CASSRYSTGQETQYF; CDR3 DNA: TGTGCCAGCAGCCGTTATTCGACAGGGCAAGAGACCCAGTACTTC; clone size: NA; D gene: TRBD1; J gene: TRBJ2-5; V gene: TRBV7-3
CDR3 protein: CSSSAVNYGYTF; CDR3 DNA: TGTTCCAGCAGCGCAGTTAACTATGGCTACACCTTC; clone size: NA; D gene: NA; J gene: TRBJ1-2; V gene: TRBV7-9
CDR3 protein: CASSLGEVNTEAFF; CDR3 DNA: TGTGCCAGCAGCTTAGGGGAGGTGAACACTGAAGCTTTCTTT; clone size: NA; D gene: NA; J gene: TRBJ1-1; V gene: TRBV7-3
CDR3 protein: CSVVRTSQETQYF; CDR3 DNA: TGCAGCGTTGTTCGGACTTCACAAGAGACCCAGTACTTC; clone size: NA; D gene: NA; J gene: TRBJ2-5; V gene: TRBV29-1
CDR3 protein: CASSSRSGRPYEQYF; CDR3 DNA: TGTGCCAGCAGTTCCCGGAGCGGGAGGCCCTACGAGCAGTACTTC; clone size: NA; D gene: TRBD2; J gene: TRBJ2-7; V gene: TRBV28
CDR3 protein: CASRKQGWNTEAFF; CDR3 DNA: TGTGCCAGCAGAAAACAGGGATGGAACACTGAAGCTTTCTTT; clone size: few; D gene: NA; J gene: TRBJ1-1; V gene: TRBV6-1
CDR3 protein: CASSYSMQGKNIQYF; CDR3 DNA: TGTGCCAGCAGTTACTCGATGCAGGGCAAAAACATTCAGTACTTC; clone size: NA; D gene: NA; J gene: TRBJ2-4; V gene: TRBV6-5
CDR3 protein: CASSRTIIGAGELFF; CDR3 DNA: TGTGCCAGCAGCCGGACTATTATAGGAGCCGGGGAGCTGTTTTTT; clone size: NA; D gene: NA; J gene: TRBJ2-2; V gene: TRBV28
CDR3 protein: CASTLTSGSYEQYF; CDR3 DNA: TGTGCCAGCACACTGACTAGCGGGAGTTACGAGCAGTACTTC; clone size: NA; D gene: TRBD2; J gene: TRBJ2-7; V gene: TRBV28
CDR3 protein: CASSAEQSNYGYPF; CDR3 DNA: TGTGCCAGCAGTGCTGAGCAATCTAACTATGGCTACCCCTTC; clone size: few; D gene: NA; J gene: TRBJ1-2; V gene: TRBV25-1
CDR3 protein: CASSRRTSGTDTQYF; CDR3 DNA: TGTGCCAGCAGCCGGAGGACTAGCGGCACAGATACGCAGTATTTT; clone size: NA; D gene: TRBD2; J gene: TRBJ2-3; V gene: TRBV7-3
CDR3 protein: CASSLGLTRGSYNEQFF; CDR3 DNA: TGTGCCAGCAGCCTCGGACTAACCCGTGGGTCCTACAATGAGCAGTTCTTC; clone size: NA; D gene: NA; J gene: TRBJ2-1; V gene: TRBV9